This TCR beta chain emerged from a study of blood T cell repertoires in COVID-19. Study summary: Specimens from acute and convalescent COVID-19 originated in the United States, Italy and Spain.

Profiling relied on immunoSEQ multiplex PCR, and the TCRdb table lists in-frame clones only, not all of them. This sample has tens of thousands of clones, with roughly 81% found just once. V was clipped by 0 bases and J by 5 bases, with 11 bases between them. Germline assignment: CDR1 LNHDA and CDR2 SQIVND (reference sequence). This CDR3 is 15 amino acids long. The specimen was peripheral blood. The TCR originated in a man older than 75 with COVID-19, enrolled during active disease. The rearrangement links TRBV19 to TRBJ1-5; D ambiguous. The CDR3 sequence is CASSIEGKTHQPQHF. The CDR3, as DNA: TGTGCCAGTAGTATAGAGGGCAAGACACATCAGCCCCAGCATTTT.